The following is a T cell receptor (beta chain) sequence with its context. The target antigen is unknown. This sample stems from a study of shared clonotypes between healthy human individuals. Study-level background: Each donor's CD4 naive and CD4 memory cells filled three plates apiece, CD8 naive two, and CD8 memory one. General study findings and limits: Larger estimated richness was generally recorded for naive subsets relative to memory subsets.

Assay used: immunoSEQ multiplex PCR; TCRdb lists only in-frame clones, some missing. The table has around 1.1 million clones, 75% to 80% seen once. This TCR was sampled from a man between 18 and 29 years old in good health. Some clones in this sample may be carry-over from other donors' samples. The sequenced sample was memory CD4+ T cells from PBMCs. This sample's subset: CD45RA-negative fraction.

The CDR3 DNA reads TGCGCCAGCAGTGTGGGGGGTGAGCAGTTCTTC. It is translated as CASSVGGEQFF. The rearrangement uses TRBV5-1 and TRBJ2-1; D possibly corresponds to TRBD2 (6 bases). V was pared by 5 bases and J by 9 bases, with 9 bases between. There are 11 residues in the CDR3. Germline CDR1 reads SGHRS; CDR2 reads YFSETQ.